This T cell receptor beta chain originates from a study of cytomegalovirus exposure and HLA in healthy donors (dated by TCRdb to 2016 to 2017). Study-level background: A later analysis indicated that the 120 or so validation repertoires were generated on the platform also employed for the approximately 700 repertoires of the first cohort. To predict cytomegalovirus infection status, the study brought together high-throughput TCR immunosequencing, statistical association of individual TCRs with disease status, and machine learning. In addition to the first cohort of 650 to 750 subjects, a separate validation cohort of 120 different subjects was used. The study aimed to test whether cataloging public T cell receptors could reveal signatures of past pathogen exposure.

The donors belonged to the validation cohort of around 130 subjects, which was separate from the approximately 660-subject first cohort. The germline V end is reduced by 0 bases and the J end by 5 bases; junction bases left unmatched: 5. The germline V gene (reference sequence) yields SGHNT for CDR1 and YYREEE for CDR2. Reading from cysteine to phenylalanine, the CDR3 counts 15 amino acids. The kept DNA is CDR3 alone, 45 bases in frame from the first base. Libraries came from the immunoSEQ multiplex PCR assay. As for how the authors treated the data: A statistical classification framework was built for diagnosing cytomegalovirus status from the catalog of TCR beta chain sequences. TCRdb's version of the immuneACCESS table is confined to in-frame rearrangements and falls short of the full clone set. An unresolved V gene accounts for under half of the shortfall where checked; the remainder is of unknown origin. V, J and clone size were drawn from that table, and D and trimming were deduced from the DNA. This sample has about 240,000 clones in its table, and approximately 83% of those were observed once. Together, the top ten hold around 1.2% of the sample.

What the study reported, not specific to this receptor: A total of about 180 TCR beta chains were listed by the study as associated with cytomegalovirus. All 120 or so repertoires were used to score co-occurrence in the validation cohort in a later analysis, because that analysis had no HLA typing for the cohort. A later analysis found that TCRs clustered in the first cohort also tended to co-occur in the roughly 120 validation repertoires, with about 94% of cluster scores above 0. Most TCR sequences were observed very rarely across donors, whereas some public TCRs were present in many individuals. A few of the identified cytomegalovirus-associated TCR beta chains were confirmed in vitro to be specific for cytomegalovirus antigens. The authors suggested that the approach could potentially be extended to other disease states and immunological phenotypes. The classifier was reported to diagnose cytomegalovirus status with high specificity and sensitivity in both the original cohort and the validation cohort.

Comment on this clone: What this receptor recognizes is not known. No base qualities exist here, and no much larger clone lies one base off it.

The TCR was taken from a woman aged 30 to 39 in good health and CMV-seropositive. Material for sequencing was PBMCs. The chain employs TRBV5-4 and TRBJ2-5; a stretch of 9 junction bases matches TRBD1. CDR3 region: CASSLAGDRVETQYF. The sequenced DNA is TGTGCCAGCAGCTTGGCGGGGGACAGGGTTGAGACCCAGTACTTC.